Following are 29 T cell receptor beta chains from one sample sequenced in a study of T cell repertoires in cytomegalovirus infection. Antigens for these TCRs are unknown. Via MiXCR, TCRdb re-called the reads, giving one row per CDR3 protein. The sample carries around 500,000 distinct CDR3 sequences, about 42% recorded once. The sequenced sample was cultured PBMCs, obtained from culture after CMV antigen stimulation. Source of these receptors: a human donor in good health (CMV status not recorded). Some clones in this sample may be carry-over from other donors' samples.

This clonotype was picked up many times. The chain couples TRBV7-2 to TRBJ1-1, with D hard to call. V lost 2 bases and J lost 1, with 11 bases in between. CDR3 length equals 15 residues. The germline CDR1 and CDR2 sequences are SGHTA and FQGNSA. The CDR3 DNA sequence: TGTGCCAGCAGCTTATGGCGATCGGGGAACACTGAAGCTTTCTTT. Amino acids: CASSLWRSGNTEAFF.

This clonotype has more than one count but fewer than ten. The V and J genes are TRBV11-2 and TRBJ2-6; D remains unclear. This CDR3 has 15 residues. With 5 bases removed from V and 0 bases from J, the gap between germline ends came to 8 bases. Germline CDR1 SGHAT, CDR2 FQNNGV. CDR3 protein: CASSATRSGANVLTF. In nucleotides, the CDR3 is TGTGCCAGCAGCGCGACCCGCTCTGGGGCCAACGTCCTGACTTTC.

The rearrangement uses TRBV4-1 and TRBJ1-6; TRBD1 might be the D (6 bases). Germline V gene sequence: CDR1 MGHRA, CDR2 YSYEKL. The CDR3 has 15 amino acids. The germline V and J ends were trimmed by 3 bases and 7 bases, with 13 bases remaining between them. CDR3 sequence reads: CASSHGPGVNSPLHF. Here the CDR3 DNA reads TGCGCCAGCAGCCACGGGCCAGGGGTAAATTCACCCCTCCACTTT.

The chain's CDR3 is CSASQSGTGQGEAFF. DNA for the CDR3: TGCAGTGCTTCCCAATCCGGGACAGGGCAGGGTGAAGCTTTCTTT. The V and J genes are TRBV20-1 and TRBJ1-1, with 9 bases fitting TRBD1. The V gene's germline CDR1 is DFQATT and CDR2 SNEGSKA (reference sequence). The CDR3 runs to 15 residues. Trimming at V came to 5 bases and at J to 7 bases, leaving 14 bases not matched to a gene.

DNA for the CDR3: TGTGCCAGCAGTTCTCGGGACTTTAAGATCTACAATGAGCAGTTCTTC. Translating it yields CASSSRDFKIYNEQFF. This chain uses TRBV27 with TRBJ2-1, with a weak D call TRBD2 (6 bases). Germline V lookup: CDR1 MNHEY, CDR2 SMNVEV (reference sequence). V was trimmed by 4 bases and J by 3 bases, leaving 16 bases between them. The CDR3 is made up of 16 amino acids.

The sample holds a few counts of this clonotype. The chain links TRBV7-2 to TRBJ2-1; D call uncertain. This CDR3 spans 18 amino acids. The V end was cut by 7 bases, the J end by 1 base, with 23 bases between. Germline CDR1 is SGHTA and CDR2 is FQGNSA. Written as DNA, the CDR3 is TGTGCCAGCACCCCCACGGCCGGTAGGCATACATCCTACAATGAGCAGTTCTTC. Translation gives CASTPTAGRHTSYNEQFF.

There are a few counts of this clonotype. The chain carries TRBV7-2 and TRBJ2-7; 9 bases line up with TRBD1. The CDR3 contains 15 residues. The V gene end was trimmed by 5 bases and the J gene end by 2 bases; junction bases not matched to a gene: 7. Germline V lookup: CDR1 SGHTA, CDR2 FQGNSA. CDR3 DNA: TGTGCCAGCAGCGAGGGACAGGGTGGGGCCTACGAGCAGTACTTC. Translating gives CASSEGQGGAYEQYF.

DNA of the CDR3: TGTGCCAGCAGCTTACGGGAGTCCTACAATGAGCAGTTCTTC. The encoded protein is CASSLRESYNEQFF. The chain links TRBV7-2 to TRBJ2-1; possibly TRBD2 for D (6 bases). The CDR3 spans 14 residues. From germline, CDR1 is SGHTA and CDR2 FQGNSA. Trimming took off 2 bases at V and 1 base at J, with 6 bases between the two ends.

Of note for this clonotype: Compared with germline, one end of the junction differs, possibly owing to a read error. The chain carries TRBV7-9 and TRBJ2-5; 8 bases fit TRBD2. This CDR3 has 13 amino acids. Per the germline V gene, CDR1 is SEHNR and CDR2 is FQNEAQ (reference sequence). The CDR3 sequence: CASNLAGLGTQYF. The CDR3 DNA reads TGTGCCAGCAACTTAGCGGGGCTGGGGACCCAGTACTTC.

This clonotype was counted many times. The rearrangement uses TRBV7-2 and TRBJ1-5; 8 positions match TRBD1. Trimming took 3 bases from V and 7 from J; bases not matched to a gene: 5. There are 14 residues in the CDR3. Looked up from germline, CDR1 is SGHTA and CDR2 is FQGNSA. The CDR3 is CASSLSGGGQPQHF. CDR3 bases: TGTGCCAGCAGCTTGTCAGGGGGCGGACAGCCCCAGCATTTT.

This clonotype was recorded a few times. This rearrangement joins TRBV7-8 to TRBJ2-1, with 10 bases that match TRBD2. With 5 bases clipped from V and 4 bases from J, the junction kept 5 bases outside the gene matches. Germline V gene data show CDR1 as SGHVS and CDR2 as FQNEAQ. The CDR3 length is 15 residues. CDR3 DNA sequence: TGTGCCAGCAGCCCTCTAGCGGGGGTATACAATGAGCAGTTCTTC. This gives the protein CASSPLAGVYNEQFF.

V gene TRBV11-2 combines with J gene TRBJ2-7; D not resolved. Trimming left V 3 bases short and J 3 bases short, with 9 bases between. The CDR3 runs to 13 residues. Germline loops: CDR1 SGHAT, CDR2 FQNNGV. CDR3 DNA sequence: TGTGCCAGCAGCTTCCTATCAAACTACGAGCAGTACTTC. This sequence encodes CASSFLSNYEQYF.

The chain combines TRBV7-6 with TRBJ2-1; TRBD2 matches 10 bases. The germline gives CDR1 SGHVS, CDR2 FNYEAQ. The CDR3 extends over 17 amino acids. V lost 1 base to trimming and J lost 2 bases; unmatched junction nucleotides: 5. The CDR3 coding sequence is TGTGCCAGCAGCTTAGACACCGGGACTAGCGCCTACAATGAGCAGTTCTTC. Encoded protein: CASSLDTGTSAYNEQFF.

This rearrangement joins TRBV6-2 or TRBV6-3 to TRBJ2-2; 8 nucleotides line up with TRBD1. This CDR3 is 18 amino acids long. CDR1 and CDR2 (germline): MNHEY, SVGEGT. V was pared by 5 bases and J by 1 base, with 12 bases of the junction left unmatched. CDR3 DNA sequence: TGTGCCAGCAGTACCTCGGGCAGGGGGCGCGGGAACACCGGGGAGCTGTTTTTT. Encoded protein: CASSTSGRGRGNTGELFF.

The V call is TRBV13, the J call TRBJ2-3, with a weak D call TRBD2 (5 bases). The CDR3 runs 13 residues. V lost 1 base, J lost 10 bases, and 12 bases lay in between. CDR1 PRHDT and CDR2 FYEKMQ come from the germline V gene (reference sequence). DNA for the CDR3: TGTGCCAGCAGCTTAGAAAGCCACGGGGCGCAGTATTTT. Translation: CASSLESHGAQYF.

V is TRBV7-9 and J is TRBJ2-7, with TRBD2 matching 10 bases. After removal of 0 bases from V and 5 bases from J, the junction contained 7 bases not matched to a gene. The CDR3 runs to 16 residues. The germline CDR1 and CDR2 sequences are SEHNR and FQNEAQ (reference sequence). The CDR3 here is CASSLAVSGRNDEQYF. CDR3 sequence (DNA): TGTGCCAGCAGCTTAGCCGTTAGCGGGAGGAACGACGAGCAGTACTTC.

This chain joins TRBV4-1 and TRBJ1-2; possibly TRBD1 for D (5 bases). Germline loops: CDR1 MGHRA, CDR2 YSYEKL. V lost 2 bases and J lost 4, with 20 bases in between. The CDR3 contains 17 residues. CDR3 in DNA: TGCGCCAGCAGCCAATGGGGGACTGGGCAGTACCGCTATGGCTACACCTTC. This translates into CASSQWGTGQYRYGYTF.

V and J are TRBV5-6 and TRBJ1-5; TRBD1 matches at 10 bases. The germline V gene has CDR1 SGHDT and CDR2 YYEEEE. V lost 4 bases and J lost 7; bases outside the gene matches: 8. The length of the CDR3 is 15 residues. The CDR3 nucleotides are TGTGCCAGCAGCCGGGCGGGGACAGGGGACCAGCCCCAGCATTTT. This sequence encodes CASSRAGTGDQPQHF.

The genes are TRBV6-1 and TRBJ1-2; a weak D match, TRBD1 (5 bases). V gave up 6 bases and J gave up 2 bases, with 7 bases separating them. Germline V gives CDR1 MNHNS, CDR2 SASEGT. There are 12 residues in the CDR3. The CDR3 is CASRQGNYGYTF. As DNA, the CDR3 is TGTGCCAGCAGGCAGGGAAACTATGGCTACACCTTC.

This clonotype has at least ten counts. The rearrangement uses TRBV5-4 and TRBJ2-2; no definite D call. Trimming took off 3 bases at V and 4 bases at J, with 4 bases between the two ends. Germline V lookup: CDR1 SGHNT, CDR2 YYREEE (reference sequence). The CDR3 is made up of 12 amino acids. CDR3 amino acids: CASSWATGELFF. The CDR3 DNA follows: TGTGCCAGCAGCTGGGCCACCGGGGAGCTGTTTTTT.

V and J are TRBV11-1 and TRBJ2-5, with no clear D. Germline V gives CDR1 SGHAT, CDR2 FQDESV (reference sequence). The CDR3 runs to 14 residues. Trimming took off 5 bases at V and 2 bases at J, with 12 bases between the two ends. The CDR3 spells CASSKRAVQETQYF. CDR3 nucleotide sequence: TGTGCCAGCAGCAAACGGGCGGTTCAAGAGACCCAGTACTTC.

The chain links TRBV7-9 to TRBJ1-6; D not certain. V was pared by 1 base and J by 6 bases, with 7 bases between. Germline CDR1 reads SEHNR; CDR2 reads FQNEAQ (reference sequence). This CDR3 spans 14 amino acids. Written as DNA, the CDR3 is TGTGCCAGCAGCTTAGTAGTCCCTAATTCACCCCTCCACTTT. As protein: CASSLVVPNSPLHF.

The CDR3 sequence is CASSSGSGIGPDTQYF. The DNA for the CDR3 is TGTGCCAGTAGTAGCGGGAGCGGTATCGGGCCAGATACGCAGTATTTT. V usage is TRBV19 and J usage is TRBJ2-3; 7 nucleotides match TRBD2. The CDR3 contains 16 residues. The V gene's germline CDR1 is LNHDA and CDR2 SQIVND (reference sequence). V shed 4 bases, J shed 4 bases, and the junction held 11 bases outside the gene matches.

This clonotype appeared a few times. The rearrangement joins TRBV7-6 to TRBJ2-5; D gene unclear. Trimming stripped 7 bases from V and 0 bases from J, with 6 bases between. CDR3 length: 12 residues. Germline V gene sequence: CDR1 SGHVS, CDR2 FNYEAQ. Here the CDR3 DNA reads TGTGCCAGCACTGGGTACCAAGAGACCCAGTACTTC. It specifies CASTGYQETQYF.

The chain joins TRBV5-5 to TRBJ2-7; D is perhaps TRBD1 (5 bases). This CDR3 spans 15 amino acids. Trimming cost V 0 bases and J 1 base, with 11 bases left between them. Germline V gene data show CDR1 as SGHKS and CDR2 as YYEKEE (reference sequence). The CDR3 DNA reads TGTGCCAGCAGCTTGGTCGACAGCGTATCCTACGAGCAGTACTTC. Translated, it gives CASSLVDSVSYEQYF. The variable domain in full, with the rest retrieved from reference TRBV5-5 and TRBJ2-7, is DAGVTQSPTHLIKTRGQQVTLRCSPISGHKSVSWYQQVLGQGPQFIFQYYEKEERGRGNFPDRFSARQFPNYSSELNVNALLLGDSALYLCASSLVDSVSYEQYFGPGTRLTVT.

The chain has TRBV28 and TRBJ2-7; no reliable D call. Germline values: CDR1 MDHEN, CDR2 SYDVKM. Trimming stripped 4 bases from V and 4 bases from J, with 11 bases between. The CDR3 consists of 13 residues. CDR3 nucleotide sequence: TGTGCCAGCAGTTCCCTCCCCGGGTACGAGCAGTACTTC. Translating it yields CASSSLPGYEQYF.

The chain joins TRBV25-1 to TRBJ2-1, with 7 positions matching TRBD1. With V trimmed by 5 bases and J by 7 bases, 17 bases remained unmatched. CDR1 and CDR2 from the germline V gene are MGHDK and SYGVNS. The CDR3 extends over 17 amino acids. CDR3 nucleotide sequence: TGTGCCAGCAGTTACATTGTAGGACAGGATAGGATTAATGAGCAGTTCTTC. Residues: CASSYIVGQDRINEQFF. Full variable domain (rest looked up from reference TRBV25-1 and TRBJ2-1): EADIYQTPRYLVIGTGKKITLECSQTMGHDKMYWYQQDPGMELHLIHYSYGVNSTEKGDLSSESTVSRIRTEHFPLTLESARPSHTSQYLCASSYIVGQDRINEQFFGPGTRLTVL.

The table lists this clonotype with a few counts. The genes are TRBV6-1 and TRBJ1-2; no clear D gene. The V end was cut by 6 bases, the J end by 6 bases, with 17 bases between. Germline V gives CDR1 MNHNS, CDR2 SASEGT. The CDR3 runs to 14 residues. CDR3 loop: CASSPLGPVDGYTF. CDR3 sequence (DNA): TGTGCCAGCAGCCCCCTCGGCCCGGTGGATGGCTACACCTTC.

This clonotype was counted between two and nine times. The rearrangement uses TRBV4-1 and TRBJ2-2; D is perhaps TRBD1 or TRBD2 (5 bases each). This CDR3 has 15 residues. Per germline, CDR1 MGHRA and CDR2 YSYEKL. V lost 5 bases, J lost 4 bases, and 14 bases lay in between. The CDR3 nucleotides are TGCGCCAGCAGCTCCAAGGTCGGGGCCACCGGGGAGCTGTTTTTT. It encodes CASSSKVGATGELFF.